This TCR beta chain was identified in a study of blood T cells in healthy people across ages. A second PCR, run for about 7 to 11 cycles, used a sample-barcoded 5' primer plus a J-beta primer mix. TCRdb reprocessed the 5' RACE reads via MiXCR and lists one record per CDR3 protein. The sample consists of about 680,000 distinct CDR3 sequences, around half of them appearing once. The CDR3 length is 14 residues. The germline V gene has CDR1 LGHNA and CDR2 YSLEER. Trimming removed 3 bases at V and 7 bases at J, with 15 bases between. This chain links TRBV4-3 with TRBJ1-2; the D is unclear. The sequencing sample was made of blood. This receptor was taken from an older woman in good health. CDR3 amino acids: CASSQQISLLGYTF. The CDR3 DNA sequence: TGCGCCAGCAGCCAGCAGATCAGCCTGCTTGGCTACACCTTC.